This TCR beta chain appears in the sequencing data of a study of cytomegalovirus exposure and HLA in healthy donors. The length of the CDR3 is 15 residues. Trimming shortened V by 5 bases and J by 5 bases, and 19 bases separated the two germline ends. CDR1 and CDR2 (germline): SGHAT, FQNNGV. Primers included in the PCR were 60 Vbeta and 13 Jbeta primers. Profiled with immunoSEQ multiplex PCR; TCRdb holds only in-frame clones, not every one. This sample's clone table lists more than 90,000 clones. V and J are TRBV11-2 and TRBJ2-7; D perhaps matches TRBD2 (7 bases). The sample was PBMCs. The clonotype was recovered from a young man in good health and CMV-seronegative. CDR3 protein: CASSLSPGGRDEQYF. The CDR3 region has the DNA TGTGCCAGCAGCCTCTCTCCCGGGGGGCGCGACGAGCAGTACTTC.